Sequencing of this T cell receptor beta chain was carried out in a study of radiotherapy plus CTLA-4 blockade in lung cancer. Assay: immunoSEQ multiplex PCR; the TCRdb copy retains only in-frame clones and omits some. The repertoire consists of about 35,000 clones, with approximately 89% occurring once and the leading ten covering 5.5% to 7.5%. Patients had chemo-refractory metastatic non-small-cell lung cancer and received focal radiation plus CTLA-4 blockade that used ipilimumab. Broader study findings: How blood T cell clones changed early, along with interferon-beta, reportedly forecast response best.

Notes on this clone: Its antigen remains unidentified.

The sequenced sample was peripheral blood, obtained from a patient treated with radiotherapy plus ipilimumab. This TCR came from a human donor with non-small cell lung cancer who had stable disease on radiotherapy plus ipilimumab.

CDR3 amino acids: CASIPWDRGTEAFF. In DNA, the CDR3 is TGTGCCAGCATACCCTGGGACAGGGGCACTGAAGCTTTCTTT. The chain has TRBV11-2 and TRBJ1-1, with 10 bases that match TRBD1. The germline V gene encodes CDR1 SGHAT and CDR2 FQNNGV. There are 14 residues in the CDR3. V shed 7 bases, J shed 4 bases, and the junction held 6 bases outside the gene matches.